This T cell receptor (beta chain) was captured by sequencing in a study of shared clonotypes between healthy human individuals. The germline V gene encodes CDR1 SGHTS and CDR2 YDEGEE. CDR3 size: 12 residues. V dropped 6 bases and J dropped 4 bases, with 10 bases sitting between them. The repertoire was sequenced with immunoSEQ multiplex PCR; TCRdb's copy has only in-frame clones and lacks some. This sample has millions of clones, with 95% found just once. This receptor was identified in a man aged 18 to 30 in good health. This rearrangement joins TRBV5-8 to TRBJ1-1, with D hard to call. Sequencing was done on a sample of naive CD4+ T cells sorted from blood. Subset specified: CD45RA+ positively selected. CDR3 residues: CASTRRGTEAFF. The CDR3 region has the DNA TGTGCCAGCACCCGGCGGGGCACTGAAGCTTTCTTT. The full variable domain, with the rest looked up from reference TRBV5-8 and TRBJ1-1, is EAGVTQSPTHLIKTRGQQATLRCSPISGHTSVYWYQQALGLGLQFLLWYDEGEERNRGNFPPRFSGRQFPNYSSELNVNALELEDSALYLCASTRRGTEAFFGQGTRLTVV.